These 25 T cell receptor beta chains were all obtained from the same sample, sequenced in a study of blood T cell repertoires in COVID-19. Clones were sequenced by immunoSEQ multiplex PCR, and TCRdb holds only the in-frame ones, with some missing. The table lists approximately 260,000 clones, around four fifths of them singletons. Material: peripheral blood. All receptors come from a man in his 60s who had recovered from COVID-19.

The rearrangement joins TRBV5-4 to TRBJ1-2; TRBD1 aligns across 9 bases. The junction had 3 bases not matched to a gene; V was cut back by 0 bases and J by 3 bases. In germline, CDR1 is SGHNT, CDR2 YYREEE (reference sequence). The CDR3 contains 15 residues. The DNA for the CDR3 is TGTGCCAGCAGCTTGGAGGACAGGGGAGACTATGGCTACACCTTC. Amino acid sequence: CASSLEDRGDYGYTF.

This rearrangement joins TRBV2 to TRBJ2-3; possibly TRBD2 for D (5 bases). Trimming removed 8 bases at V and 1 base at J, with 16 bases between. This CDR3 region has 15 residues. Germline V lookup: CDR1 SNHLY, CDR2 FYNNEI. CDR3 sequence reads: CASERSGDRTDTQYF. DNA for the CDR3: TGTGCCAGCGAAAGGAGCGGAGACCGCACAGATACGCAGTATTTT.

V and J are TRBV7-8 and TRBJ2-2; D could derive from TRBD1 or TRBD2 (6 bases each). V shed 5 bases and J shed 7 bases, with 17 bases lying between them. Germline lookup yields CDR1 SGHVS and CDR2 FQNEAQ. The CDR3 is 15 residues long. CDR3 DNA sequence: TGTGCCAGCAGCCGCGGGACACGAGGGAGCGGGGAGCTGTTTTTT. Translated, it gives CASSRGTRGSGELFF.

The chain is built from TRBV19 and TRBJ2-6; D may be TRBD2 (6 bases). CDR3 length: 16 residues. V lost 7 bases, J lost 0 bases, and 13 bases lay in between. Per germline, CDR1 LNHDA and CDR2 SQIVND (reference sequence). As DNA, the CDR3 is TGTGCCAGTATGAGAGTGGGGGGCTCTGGGGCCAACGTCCTGACTTTC. Encoded protein: CASMRVGGSGANVLTF.

J is TRBJ2-3 and V is TRBV7-2, with 8 positions matching TRBD1. The CDR3 extends over 13 amino acids. Germline V gives CDR1 SGHTA, CDR2 FQGNSA. Losses at the gene ends were 6 bases for V and 5 bases for J; bases not matched to a gene: 4. The CDR3 coding sequence is TGTGCCAGCAGAAAGACAGGGGTAGATACGCAGTATTTT. Translation: CASRKTGVDTQYF.

This clone was picked up one time. The V and J genes are TRBV14 and TRBJ2-1; the match to TRBD2 covers 12 bases. The CDR3 runs to 15 residues. V lost 2 bases, J lost 7 bases, and 3 bases stayed unmatched. Germline V lookup: CDR1 SGHDN, CDR2 FVKESK. CDR3 amino acids: CASSQPSGRANEQFF. The CDR3, as DNA: TGTGCCAGCAGCCAACCTAGCGGGAGGGCAAATGAGCAGTTCTTC. Full variable domain (rest looked up from reference TRBV14 and TRBJ2-1): EAGVTQFPSHSVIEKGQTVTLRCDPISGHDNLYWYRRVMGKEIKFLLHFVKESKQDESGMPNNRFLAERTGGTYSTLKVQPAELEDSGVYFCASSQPSGRANEQFFGPGTRLTVL.

The chain employs TRBV19 and TRBJ2-7, with D perhaps TRBD1 (6 bases). Trimming left V 4 bases short and J 0 bases short, with 19 bases between. The germline gives CDR1 LNHDA, CDR2 SQIVND (reference sequence). The CDR3 is 17 amino acids. The CDR3 DNA follows: TGTGCCAGTAGTACACTTCCGGGACAAGGGAGCTCCTACGAGCAGTACTTC. Amino acid sequence: CASSTLPGQGSSYEQYF.

The chain recombines TRBV27 with TRBJ2-5; 12 nucleotides align to TRBD2. The V and J ends lost 3 bases and 5 bases, in that order; junction bases with no gene match: 7. The germline gives CDR1 MNHEY, CDR2 SMNVEV (reference sequence). CDR3 size: 16 residues. This CDR3 reads CASSFSSGRGLETQYF. The CDR3 DNA sequence: TGTGCCAGCAGTTTCTCTAGCGGGAGGGGTCTGGAGACCCAGTACTTC.

V is TRBV10-1 and J is TRBJ2-3; weak D call: TRBD2 (6 bases). Trimming cost V 0 bases and J 2 bases, with 12 bases left between them. The CDR3 is 16 amino acids. The germline V gene encodes CDR1 WNHNN and CDR2 SYGVQD (reference sequence). The CDR3 spells CASSESEGVSTDTQYF. CDR3 coding DNA: TGCGCCAGCAGTGAGTCGGAGGGAGTCTCCACAGATACGCAGTATTTT.

The chain has TRBV28 and TRBJ2-1; possible D gene TRBD1, 6 bases. CDR3 size: 15 residues. Trimming shortened V by 3 bases and J by 8 bases, and 17 bases separated the two germline ends. Germline V gene sequence: CDR1 MDHEN, CDR2 SYDVKM. The CDR3 loop reads CASSFGTTLSYEQFF. CDR3 sequence (DNA): TGTGCCAGCAGTTTTGGGACAACTCTCTCCTATGAGCAGTTCTTC.

The chain couples TRBV6-5 to TRBJ2-1; D might be TRBD2 (6 bases). CDR1 and CDR2 (germline): MNHEY, SVGAGI. This CDR3 is built from 15 residues. The V end was cut by 5 bases, the J end by 7 bases, with 18 bases between. CDR3 region: CASSQPRGLLNEQFF. Written as DNA, the CDR3 is TGTGCCAGCAGTCAACCGCGCGGACTATTGAATGAGCAGTTCTTC.

The chain combines TRBV3-1 (or the pseudogene TRBV3-2) with TRBJ1-6; 9 bases fit TRBD1. CDR3 size: 16 residues. The germline gives CDR1 LGHDT, CDR2 YNNKEL (reference sequence). V gave up 4 bases and J gave up 5 bases; unmatched junction bases: 6. The CDR3 sequence: CASSRTRDRDNSPLHF. CDR3 DNA sequence: TGTGCCAGCAGCCGCACCCGGGACAGGGATAATTCACCCCTCCACTTT.

The table lists this clone with a few counts. The rearrangement uses TRBV29-1 and TRBJ2-7; maybe TRBD1 (6 bases). Germline lookup yields CDR1 SQVTM and CDR2 ANQGSEA. CDR3 size: 17 residues. Trimming removed 0 bases at V and 0 bases at J, with 18 bases between. This chain's CDR3 is CSVEEGDICLSSYEQYF. DNA for the CDR3: TGCAGCGTTGAAGAGGGGGACATTTGCCTCAGCTCCTACGAGCAGTACTTC.

The CDR3 coding sequence is TGTGCCAGCTCGGCTAGCCCGGGAAACACCGGGGAGCTGTTTTTT. It yields the protein CASSASPGNTGELFF. The rearrangement joins TRBV6-5 to TRBJ2-2; D might be TRBD2 (5 bases). Per the germline V gene, CDR1 is MNHEY and CDR2 is SVGAGI. The V end was cut by 8 bases, the J end by 2 bases, with 15 bases between. This CDR3 is 15 amino acids long.

The gene calls are TRBV29-1 and TRBJ2-7; D may be TRBD1 (6 bases). The CDR3 covers 14 residues. Germline V CDR1 and CDR2: SQVTM, ANQGSEA. V was clipped by 6 bases and J by 2 bases, with 17 bases between them. This CDR3 reads CSVTPPGQTYEQYF. CDR3 bases: TGCAGCGTCACCCCCCCTGGACAGACCTACGAGCAGTACTTC.

CDR3 residues: CASSIAGGNTEAFF. The CDR3 DNA sequence: TGTGCCAGTAGTATAGCGGGGGGGAACACTGAAGCTTTCTTT. This sequence joins TRBV19 and TRBJ1-1; D may be TRBD1 (5 bases). Trimming removed 1 base at V and 1 base at J, with 7 bases between. Germline V lookup: CDR1 LNHDA, CDR2 SQIVND (reference sequence). The CDR3 runs to 14 residues.

The chain links TRBV7-2 to TRBJ2-1; 12 bases fit TRBD2. From germline, CDR1 is SGHTA and CDR2 FQGNSA. This CDR3 is 16 amino acids long. The V segment lost 4 bases and the J segment 8 bases; nucleotides outside the gene matches: 9. CDR3 loop: CASSSSWTSGIHEQFF. In DNA, the CDR3 is TGTGCCAGCAGCTCATCCTGGACTAGCGGGATTCATGAGCAGTTCTTC.

The rearrangement joins TRBV4-2 to TRBJ1-1; no definite D call. CDR3 size: 14 residues. Between the trimmed V and J ends, which lost 0 bases and 4 bases, there was a span of 9 bases. CDR1 is LGHNA and CDR2 is YNFKEQ in the germline V gene. CDR3 sequence (DNA): TGTGCCAGCAGCCAAGAAGGGAGGGTCACTGAAGCTTTCTTT. This codes for CASSQEGRVTEAFF.

The chain has TRBV9 and TRBJ1-3; TRBD1 matches at 7 bases. The J segment lost 2 bases and the V segment lost 0 bases, leaving 14 bases of the junction unmatched. This CDR3 region has 19 residues. The germline CDR1 and CDR2 sequences are SGDLS and YYNGEE. The CDR3 here is CASSVASRQGRGPGNTIYF. Written as DNA, the CDR3 is TGTGCCAGCAGCGTAGCTTCCAGACAGGGTCGGGGGCCTGGAAACACCATATATTTT.

CDR3 amino acids: CASSSSQGRLYEQYF. As DNA, the CDR3 is TGTGCCAGCAGCTCAAGCCAGGGAAGACTCTACGAGCAGTACTTC. V is TRBV7-9 and J is TRBJ2-7, with D possibly matching TRBD1 (5 bases). Trimming took 4 bases from V and 3 from J, leaving 16 bases between them. The germline V gene has CDR1 SEHNR and CDR2 FQNEAQ (reference sequence). The length of the CDR3 is 15 residues.

The chain recombines TRBV3-1 (or the pseudogene TRBV3-2) with TRBJ2-2; 7 bases line up with TRBD2. Trimming took 7 bases from V and 5 from J; bases not matched to a gene: 7. Germline values: CDR1 LGHDT, CDR2 YNNKEL (reference sequence). The CDR3 is 14 amino acids. CDR3 sequence (DNA): TGTGCCAGCAACCCGGGACTACCTACCGGGGAGCTGTTTTTT. Amino acids: CASNPGLPTGELFF.

This chain links TRBV18 with TRBJ2-3, with TRBD2 matching over 13 bases. CDR3 length: 20 amino acids. Per the germline V gene, CDR1 is KGHSH and CDR2 is LQKENI. J lost 3 bases, V lost 2 bases, and 14 bases had no gene match. CDR3 sequence reads: CASSPLGHSGLAGKTDTQYF. CDR3 in DNA: TGTGCCAGCTCACCATTGGGACACTCGGGACTAGCGGGAAAGACAGATACGCAGTATTTT. Supplemented by reference TRBV18 and TRBJ2-3, the full variable domain reads NAGVMQNPRHLVRRRGQEARLRCSPMKGHSHVYWYRQLPEEGLKFMVYLQKENIIDESGMPKERFSAEFPKEGPSILRIQQVVRGDSAAYFCASSPLGHSGLAGKTDTQYFGPGTRLTVL.

This sequence joins TRBV5-4 and TRBJ2-5, with TRBD2 matching over 14 bases. CDR1 is SGHNT, CDR2 YYREEE, per germline (reference sequence). Trimming at V came to 4 bases and at J to 5 bases, leaving 7 bases not matched to a gene. CDR3 length: 16 amino acids. CDR3 sequence (DNA): TGTGCCAGCAGCCCCGGACTAGCGGGAGGCACTGAGACCCAGTACTTC. This codes for CASSPGLAGGTETQYF.

This clone was detected only a few times. The chain employs TRBV10-1 and TRBJ2-3, with 7 bases identical to TRBD2. Germline CDR1 and CDR2: WNHNN and SYGVQD (reference sequence). The CDR3 has 16 amino acids. V lost 2 bases, J lost 7 bases, and 12 bases stayed unmatched. Written as DNA, the CDR3 is TGCGCCAGCAGTGAGACGGGGTCCGGGAGGCCTTATACGCAGTATTTT. Encoded protein: CASSETGSGRPYTQYF.

The V call is TRBV4-1, the J call TRBJ2-2, with a weak D call TRBD2 (5 bases). The CDR3 loop spans 16 amino acids. The V gene lost 1 base and the J gene lost 7 bases, with 16 bases spanning the gap. Germline loops: CDR1 MGHRA, CDR2 YSYEKL. CDR3: CASSQGTAVPGGELFF. CDR3 DNA: TGCGCCAGCAGCCAAGGGACTGCCGTTCCAGGCGGGGAGCTGTTTTTT.